These 7 T cell receptor beta chains were sequenced from one sample in a study of blood T cell repertoires in COVID-19. The protocol was immunoSEQ multiplex PCR, while the TCRdb copy is restricted to in-frame clones and leaves out a portion. The data show some 250,000 clones, around 79% seen once. Sequenced sample: peripheral blood. These TCRs come from a woman of 80 years or more with acute or convalescent COVID-19.

The gene calls are TRBV11-1 and TRBJ2-2; tentatively, D is TRBD1 (5 bases). Trimming left V 1 base short and J 5 bases short, with 11 bases between. CDR3 length: 15 amino acids. CDR1 and CDR2 from the germline V gene are SGHAT and FQDESV (reference sequence). In nucleotides, the CDR3 is TGTGCCAGCAGCTTAGAAGGGGCGCGGACCGGGGAGCTGTTTTTT. Encoded protein: CASSLEGARTGELFF. The complete variable domain, with remaining parts taken from reference TRBV11-1 and TRBJ2-2, reads EAEVAQSPRYKITEKSQAVAFWCDPISGHATLYWYRQILGQGPELLVQFQDESVVDDSQLPKDRFSAERLKGVDSTLKIQPAELGDSAMYLCASSLEGARTGELFFGEGSRLTVL.

This clone was seen more than once but under ten times. V and J are TRBV7-7 and TRBJ2-1; TRBD2 matches at 13 bases. The germline gives CDR1 SSHAT, CDR2 FNYEAQ (reference sequence). The CDR3 contains 15 residues. Trimming at V came to 5 bases and at J to 7 bases, leaving 5 bases not matched to a gene. The CDR3 protein is CASSQLAGGINEQFF. The CDR3 nucleotides are TGTGCCAGCAGCCAACTAGCGGGGGGGATAAATGAGCAGTTCTTC.

This sequence joins TRBV28 and TRBJ1-2; maybe TRBD1 (6 bases). Germline loops: CDR1 MDHEN, CDR2 SYDVKM. V shed 6 bases and J shed 0 bases, with 11 bases lying between them. This CDR3 comprises 14 residues. Written as DNA, the CDR3 is TGTGCCAGCAGGAAAGGGGGAGCTAACTATGGCTACACCTTC. Its translation is CASRKGGANYGYTF.

This chain connects TRBV5-5 to TRBJ1-1; D is uncertain. Germline-derived CDR1 and CDR2 are SGHKS and YYEKEE (reference sequence). V was cut by 2 bases and J by 6 bases, with 11 bases left in between. CDR3 length equals 13 residues. In DNA form, the CDR3 reads TGTGCCAGCAGCTTATCGGTAAGCCCTGAAGCTTTCTTT. The encoded protein is CASSLSVSPEAFF.

The chain couples TRBV19 to TRBJ1-5; D remains ambiguous. The V gene lost 3 bases and the J gene lost 6 bases, with 18 bases spanning the gap. Per the germline V gene, CDR1 is LNHDA and CDR2 is SQIVND (reference sequence). The CDR3 has 16 amino acids. CDR3 DNA: TGTGCCAGTAGTATTCGAACTATGGGGAGCGGTCAGCCCCAGCATTTT. Its translation is CASSIRTMGSGQPQHF.

Only a few counts were recorded for this clone. This chain links TRBV2 with TRBJ2-2; 8 nucleotides agree with TRBD2. Germline trimming cut 6 bases from V and 4 bases from J; bases unmatched to any gene: 10. CDR1 SNHLY and CDR2 FYNNEI come from the germline V gene. The CDR3 loop spans 16 amino acids. This CDR3 is CASRSRLAWSTGELFF. The CDR3 DNA follows: TGTGCCAGCAGGTCCCGACTAGCGTGGAGCACCGGGGAGCTGTTTTTT. Drawing the rest from reference TRBV2 and TRBJ2-2, the complete variable domain is EPEVTQTPSHQVTQMGQEVILRCVPISNHLYFYWYRQILGQKVEFLVSFYNNEISEKSEIFDDQFSVERPDGSNFTLKIRSTKLEDSAMYFCASRSRLAWSTGELFFGEGSRLTVL.

The chain uses TRBV5-8 and TRBJ1-3; the D is unclear. With 2 bases removed from V and 1 base from J, the gap between germline ends came to 16 bases. In germline, CDR1 is SGHTS, CDR2 YDEGEE. CDR3 size: 17 residues. CDR3 in DNA: TGTGCCAGCAGCTTTCGGTACTGGGCCTCATCTGGAAACACCATATATTTT. As protein: CASSFRYWASSGNTIYF. Looking up the rest from reference TRBV5-8 and TRBJ1-3 gives the full variable domain: EAGVTQSPTHLIKTRGQQATLRCSPISGHTSVYWYQQALGLGLQFLLWYDEGEERNRGNFPPRFSGRQFPNYSSELNVNALELEDSALYLCASSFRYWASSGNTIYFGEGSWLTVV.